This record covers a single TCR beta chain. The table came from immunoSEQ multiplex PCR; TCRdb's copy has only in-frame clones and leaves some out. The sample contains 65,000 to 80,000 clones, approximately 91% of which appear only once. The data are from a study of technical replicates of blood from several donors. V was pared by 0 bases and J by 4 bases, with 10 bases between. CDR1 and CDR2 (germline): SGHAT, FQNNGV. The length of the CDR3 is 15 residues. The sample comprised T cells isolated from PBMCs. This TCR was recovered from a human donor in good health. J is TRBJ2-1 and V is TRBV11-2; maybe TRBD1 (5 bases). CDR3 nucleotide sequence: TGTGCCAGCAGCTTAGATTGGGGCGATTACAATGAGCAGTTCTTC. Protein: CASSLDWGDYNEQFF.